Reported below is one T cell receptor beta chain. The data originate from a study of CD8+CD57+ T cells in acquired aplastic anemia. Whoever was chosen for sequencing had shown CD8+CD57+ cell expansion by flow cytometry. Genomic DNA, serving as template, underwent TCR beta VDJ and CDR3 profiling. TCRdb re-called the reads through MiXCR, storing one row per CDR3 protein. The sample holds 200,000 to 250,000 distinct CDR3 sequences, over 40% seen once. J was trimmed by 0 bases and V by 5 bases; bases with no gene match: 11. CDR1 and CDR2 from the germline V gene are SGHTA and FQGNSA. The CDR3 runs to 17 residues.

This TCR derives from a human donor with aplastic anemia. V usage is TRBV7-2 and J usage is TRBJ1-2, with 8 bases lining up with TRBD1. The sequenced sample consisted of sorted CD4+, CD8+, or CD8+CD57+ T cells (not recorded which) from PBMCs. The CDR3 DNA sequence: TGTGCCAGCAGCCCCCTAGCAAGGACAGGGACTAACTATGGCTACACCTTC. This codes for CASSPLARTGTNYGYTF.